The 30 T cell receptor beta chains reported below all come from one sample, sequenced in a study of beta chain features in type 1 diabetes. Overall study results and limits: A moderate, significant TCRB CDR3 shortening appeared in type 1 diabetes across four CD4+ subsets.

Their antigen targets remain unknown. cDNA synthesis used the whole RNA isolate, giving expressed TCRB sequences. Generated by immunoSEQ multiplex PCR, the TCRdb table keeps only in-frame clones and is missing some. The table lists under 250,000 clones, roughly 14% of them singletons, with roughly 0.019% in the top ten. The sample taken for sequencing was naive CD4+ T cells from blood. The receptors here all came from a man between 25 and 39 years old with type 1 diabetes.

This clone was seen more than once but under ten times. The rearrangement joins TRBV29-1 to TRBJ1-1; D perhaps matches TRBD1 (5 bases). Germline lookup yields CDR1 SQVTM and CDR2 ANQGSEA. V was trimmed by 3 bases and J by 0 bases, leaving 8 bases between them. The CDR3 is 13 amino acids. Here the CDR3 reads CSVEWTLNTEAFF. DNA for the CDR3: TGCAGCGTTGAGTGGACACTGAACACTGAAGCTTTCTTT.

The table lists this clone with a few counts. The chain joins TRBV2 to TRBJ2-1; 9 bases agree with TRBD1. CDR3 size: 14 residues. Per the germline V gene, CDR1 is SNHLY and CDR2 is FYNNEI. J gave up 6 bases and V 7 bases, and 7 bases lay outside the gene matches. The CDR3 DNA reads TGTGCCAGCACCAGAGGACAGGGGTCCAATGAGCAGTTCTTC. Amino acids: CASTRGQGSNEQFF.

The table lists this clone with a few counts. The CDR3, as DNA: TGTGCCAGTAGTCCCGGGACTAGCGTCTACGAGCAGTACTTC. This codes for CASSPGTSVYEQYF. The chain recombines TRBV19 with TRBJ2-7, with 10 bases matching TRBD2. Germline V gene sequence: CDR1 LNHDA, CDR2 SQIVND (reference sequence). The CDR3 length is 14 residues. The ends lost 5 bases at V and 3 bases at J; junction bases unmatched: 4.

The chain couples TRBV9 to TRBJ2-2; D is possibly TRBD1 (5 bases). The CDR3 spans 14 residues. From germline, CDR1 is SGDLS and CDR2 YYNGEE. Trimming took 4 bases from V and 1 from J, leaving 8 bases between them. The CDR3 DNA sequence: TGTGCCAGCAGCATGACAGTGAACACCGGGGAGCTGTTTTTT. Translating gives CASSMTVNTGELFF.

This clone has only a few counts. The V call is TRBV4-1, the J call TRBJ2-7; 8 bases line up with TRBD2. Trimming took 1 base from V and 2 from J; bases not matched to a gene: 4. The germline CDR1 and CDR2 sequences are MGHRA and YSYEKL. This CDR3 is 15 amino acids long. The CDR3 region has the DNA TGCGCCAGCAGCCAAGGAGCGGGAGAGGCCTACGAGCAGTACTTC. This sequence encodes CASSQGAGEAYEQYF.

The V gene is TRBV6-5, the J gene TRBJ2-5, with TRBD2 matching 9 bases. The V segment lost 5 bases and the J segment 2 bases; nucleotides outside the gene matches: 6. The CDR3 runs to 15 residues. The germline V gene has CDR1 MNHEY and CDR2 SVGAGI. The DNA for the CDR3 is TGTGCCAGCAGTCCTCTAGCGGGGAAACAAGAGACCCAGTACTTC. Protein sequence: CASSPLAGKQETQYF.

The chain joins TRBV5-1 to TRBJ2-4; 7 bases are a match to TRBD2. This CDR3 region has 15 residues. Germline V gene lookup returns CDR1 SGHRS and CDR2 YFSETQ. V dropped 4 bases and J dropped 6; count of bases not matched to a gene: 10. The CDR3 loop is CASSPGETSPNIQYF. The CDR3 DNA is TGCGCCAGCAGCCCGGGGGAGACTAGCCCAAACATTCAGTACTTC.

This clone came up a few times. V gene TRBV2 combines with J gene TRBJ1-5; 9 nucleotides match TRBD1. V shed 6 bases, J shed 8 bases, and the junction held 8 bases outside the gene matches. The germline V gene encodes CDR1 SNHLY and CDR2 FYNNEI. CDR3 length equals 14 residues. The CDR3 DNA is TGTGCCAGCAGGAAACAGGGGGCGGGTGAGCCCCAGCATTTT. Translation gives CASRKQGAGEPQHF.

The CDR3 nucleotides read TGTGCCAGCAGCTTACAGGCTATGAACACTGAAGCTTTCTTT. As protein: CASSLQAMNTEAFF. This rearrangement joins TRBV7-8 to TRBJ1-1; D not certain. Deletions cut 2 bases from V and 0 bases from J, with 7 bases between. CDR3 length equals 14 residues. The germline CDR1 and CDR2 sequences are SGHVS and FQNEAQ.

The chain carries TRBV5-4 and TRBJ2-7; the match to TRBD2 covers 9 bases. Germline V gene lookup returns CDR1 SGHNT and CDR2 YYREEE (reference sequence). The V gene end was trimmed by 2 bases and the J gene end by 1 base; junction bases not matched to a gene: 13. The CDR3 covers 18 residues. CDR3: CASSLGPNIAGASYEQYF. The CDR3 DNA follows: TGTGCCAGCAGCTTAGGACCGAACATAGCGGGAGCTTCCTACGAGCAGTACTTC.

In this sample, this clone turned up a few times. The chain carries TRBV6-4 and TRBJ2-1, with TRBD2 identical over 10 bases. Trimming removed 5 bases from V and 7 bases from J; junction bases left unmatched: 8. CDR1 MRHNA and CDR2 SNTAGT come from the germline V gene. The CDR3 is 15 residues long. CDR3 sequence: CASSFTSGAGNEQFF. The CDR3 region has the DNA TGTGCCAGCAGTTTCACTAGCGGGGCTGGAAATGAGCAGTTCTTC.

The chain uses TRBV20-1 and TRBJ2-7, with D maybe TRBD1 (5 bases). CDR1 is DFQATT and CDR2 is SNEGSKA in the germline V gene (reference sequence). The CDR3 has 11 amino acids. Between the trimmed V and J ends, which lost 1 base and 6 bases, there was a span of 7 bases. CDR3 coding DNA: TGCAGTGCTAGAGTCCAGGGCGAGCAGTACTTC. Translation: CSARVQGEQYF.

The chain is built from TRBV9 and TRBJ2-6; D may be TRBD1 (5 bases). Deletions cut 2 bases from V and 0 bases from J, with 15 bases between. The CDR3 sequence is 18 residues long. Germline-derived CDR1 and CDR2 are SGDLS and YYNGEE. The CDR3 DNA follows: TGTGCCAGCAGCGTCGCCCTTGCAGGGAACTCTGGGGCCAACGTCCTGACTTTC. Amino acids: CASSVALAGNSGANVLTF. The variable domain in full, completed from reference TRBV9 and TRBJ2-6, reads DSGVTQTPKHLITATGQRVTLRCSPRSGDLSVYWYQQSLDQGLQFLIQYYNGEERAKGNILERFSAQQFPDLHSELNLSSLELGDSALYFCASSVALAGNSGANVLTFGAGSRLTVL.

This chain links TRBV4-1 with TRBJ2-2; maybe TRBD2 (5 bases). The germline V gene encodes CDR1 MGHRA and CDR2 YSYEKL. V lost 4 bases, J lost 1 base, and 13 bases lay in between. The CDR3 is made up of 16 amino acids. The CDR3 loop is CASSPSTGLNTGELFF. In DNA form, the CDR3 reads TGCGCCAGCAGCCCTAGCACCGGACTGAACACCGGGGAGCTGTTTTTT.

V gene TRBV5-1 combines with J gene TRBJ2-7, with D possibly matching TRBD1 (7 bases). The CDR3 totals 15 residues. Looked up from germline, CDR1 is SGHRS and CDR2 is YFSETQ. Trimming removed 4 bases from V and 0 bases from J, with 14 bases in between. CDR3 region: CASSAGQTSSYEQYF. DNA for the CDR3: TGCGCCAGCAGCGCGGGACAGACGAGCTCCTACGAGCAGTACTTC. Combining the CDR3 with reference TRBV5-1 and TRBJ2-7 gives the whole variable domain KAGVTQTPRYLIKTRGQQVTLSCSPISGHRSVSWYQQTPGQGLQFLFEYFSETQRNKGNFPGRFSGRQFSNSRSEMNVSTLELGDSALYLCASSAGQTSSYEQYFGPGTRLTVT.

This clone was seen a few times. The rearrangement uses TRBV6-5 and TRBJ2-2, with D hard to call. Germline V gene data show CDR1 as MNHEY and CDR2 as SVGAGI. The CDR3 loop spans 13 amino acids. Trimming stripped 2 bases from V and 7 bases from J, with 8 bases between. The CDR3 loop reads CASSYDTIGELFF. The CDR3, as DNA: TGTGCCAGCAGTTACGATACTATCGGGGAGCTGTTTTTT.

The rearrangement joins TRBV21-1 to TRBJ2-7; the D call in the table, TRBD1, was not verified against the DNA. TRBV21-1 is listed as a pseudogene. The CDR3 covers 18 residues. The CDR3 reads CASTIPGQGARGSREQYF. The CDR3, as DNA: TGTGCCAGCACCATTCCGGGACAGGGGGCCCGAGGGTCTCGAGAGCAGTACTTC.

This clone has a handful of counts. This chain connects TRBV9 to TRBJ2-3, with TRBD2 matching over 7 bases. J gave up 6 bases and V 0 bases, and 1 base lay outside the gene matches. The CDR3 loop spans 13 amino acids. Germline CDR1 and CDR2: SGDLS and YYNGEE. CDR3 loop: CASSVDGGDTQYF. Here the CDR3 DNA reads TGTGCCAGCAGCGTAGACGGGGGGGATACGCAGTATTTT.

In this sample, this clone turned up a few times. V usage is TRBV6-5 and J usage is TRBJ2-3, with 10 bases lining up with TRBD2. Germline CDR1 and CDR2: MNHEY and SVGAGI. CDR3 size: 15 residues. V lost 6 bases, J lost 0 bases, and 3 bases stayed unmatched. The CDR3 nucleotides are TGTGCCAGCAGACCGGGACTAGCGAGCACAGATACGCAGTATTTT. Protein product: CASRPGLASTDTQYF.

This clone showed up just a few times. The chain uses TRBV7-8 and TRBJ2-7; no firm D call. The CDR3 covers 13 residues. V lost 0 bases to trimming and J lost 3 bases, with 6 bases between them. Germline loops: CDR1 SGHVS, CDR2 FQNEAQ. DNA for the CDR3: TGTGCCAGCAGCTTAGCGAGGTTCTACGAGCAGTACTTC. It codes for CASSLARFYEQYF.

The chain joins TRBV10-3 to TRBJ2-7; 9 bases agree with TRBD2. Germline trimming cut 7 bases from V and 2 bases from J; bases unmatched to any gene: 6. CDR3 length: 14 residues. CDR1 is ENHRY, CDR2 SYGVKD, per germline. The CDR3 spells CAITSGAATYEQYF. As DNA, the CDR3 is TGTGCCATCACTAGCGGGGCGGCAACCTACGAGCAGTACTTC.

The V call is TRBV19, the J call TRBJ2-3; D is perhaps TRBD1 (5 bases). In germline, CDR1 is LNHDA, CDR2 SQIVND (reference sequence). The CDR3 runs 12 residues. Trimming shortened V by 6 bases and J by 2 bases, and 6 bases separated the two germline ends. CDR3 sequence: CASRQDTDTQYF. The CDR3, as DNA: TGTGCCAGTAGACAGGACACAGATACGCAGTATTTT.

In its sample, this clone was seen a few times. The rearrangement uses TRBV20-1 and TRBJ2-1; TRBD2 matches at 7 bases. Germline V gene data show CDR1 as DFQATT and CDR2 as SNEGSKA (reference sequence). The CDR3 sequence is 11 residues long. Germline trimming cut 1 base from V and 14 bases from J; bases unmatched to any gene: 5. CDR3 sequence (DNA): TGCAGTGCTAGAGTGCTAGCGGAGAAGTTCTTC. This sequence encodes CSARVLAEKFF.

There are a few counts of this clone. The chain links TRBV29-1 to TRBJ2-2, with D possibly being TRBD1 (6 bases). This CDR3 has 15 residues. Germline CDR1 SQVTM, CDR2 ANQGSEA. The V gene lost 4 bases and the J gene lost 1 base, with 13 bases spanning the gap. Here the CDR3 reads CSVVLPGQNTGELFF. CDR3 bases: TGCAGCGTTGTACTCCCGGGACAGAACACCGGGGAGCTGTTTTTT.

The gene calls are TRBV6-1 and TRBJ1-2; D remains unclear. CDR1 is MNHNS and CDR2 is SASEGT in the germline V gene. Trimming pared 6 bases from V and 8 bases from J, leaving 16 bases between. CDR3 size: 13 residues. The CDR3 nucleotides read TGTGCCAGCAGCCCCGTGGGAGTGAGAGGCTACACCTTC. Translating it yields CASSPVGVRGYTF.

The chain has TRBV6-1 and TRBJ2-5, with TRBD2 matching over 7 bases. Germline V gene sequence: CDR1 MNHNS, CDR2 SASEGT. The CDR3 runs to 13 residues. Trimming cost V 4 bases and J 5 bases; bases outside gene matches: 4. The DNA of the CDR3 is TGTGCCAGCAGTGGGGGGGGAGAGGAGACCCAGTACTTC. It translates to CASSGGGEETQYF.

The gene calls are TRBV7-9 and TRBJ1-1; 8 nucleotides line up with TRBD1. Germline CDR1 SEHNR, CDR2 FQNEAQ (reference sequence). V was clipped by 5 bases and J by 4 bases; unmatched bases: 6. The CDR3 spans 14 residues. CDR3 sequence: CASSLTGVSTEAFF. The CDR3, as DNA: TGTGCCAGCAGCCTGACAGGGGTCTCCACTGAAGCTTTCTTT.

There are a few counts of this clone. The chain is built from TRBV2 and TRBJ2-7, with 10 positions matching TRBD2. V lost 4 bases to trimming and J lost 2 bases; unmatched junction nucleotides: 2. The CDR3 extends over 14 amino acids. CDR1 and CDR2 (germline): SNHLY, FYNNEI. The CDR3 bases are TGTGCCAGCAGTGGACTAGCGGGTGCCTACGAGCAGTACTTC. This codes for CASSGLAGAYEQYF.

V usage is TRBV30 and J usage is TRBJ2-2, with 7 bases aligning to TRBD1. CDR1 and CDR2 from the germline V gene are GTSNPN and SVGIG (reference sequence). Trimming at V came to 3 bases and at J to 6 bases, leaving 1 base not matched to a gene. The CDR3 covers 12 residues. CDR3: CAWRQGAGELFF. CDR3 sequence (DNA): TGTGCCTGGAGGCAGGGGGCCGGGGAGCTGTTTTTT.

This clone was counted between two and nine times. This chain links TRBV10-3 with TRBJ2-1; 13 nucleotides match TRBD2. CDR3 length: 20 residues. Looked up from germline, CDR1 is ENHRY and CDR2 is SYGVKD. Unmatched junction bases numbered 17, after V lost 4 bases and J lost 5 bases. CDR3 residues: CAISVRGLAGEISNNNEQFF. The CDR3, as DNA: TGTGCCATCAGTGTTCGAGGACTAGCGGGGGAAATATCGAACAACAATGAGCAGTTCTTC.